The 13 T cell receptor beta chains reported below all come from one sample, sequenced in a study of CD8 T cells in Susac syndrome. Random hexamers were used to reverse transcribe an amount of about 0.45 to 1 ug RNA. In TCRdb, the immunoSEQ multiplex PCR reads were re-called with MiXCR into one record per CDR3 protein. Among about 140,000 distinct CDR3 sequences listed, 90% to 95% were seen once. Material for sequencing was CD4+ T cells from PBMCs. The receptors derive from a human donor with multiple sclerosis.

The CDR3 reads CASTPERTYEQYF. The CDR3 DNA is TGCGCCAGCACCCCGGAACGGACCTACGAGCAGTACTTC. The chain uses TRBV5-1 and TRBJ2-7; no definite D call. The CDR3 loop spans 13 amino acids. Trimming took off 6 bases at V and 2 bases at J, with 12 bases between the two ends. Per the germline V gene, CDR1 is SGHRS and CDR2 is YFSETQ. Full variable domain (missing parts from reference TRBV5-1 and TRBJ2-7): KAGVTQTPRYLIKTRGQQVTLSCSPISGHRSVSWYQQTPGQGLQFLFEYFSETQRNKGNFPGRFSGRQFSNSRSEMNVSTLELGDSALYLCASTPERTYEQYFGPGTRLTVT.

This clonotype was picked up one time. V and J are TRBV6-2 or TRBV6-3 and TRBJ2-4; D is tentatively TRBD1 or TRBD2 (5 bases each). Trimming took off 2 bases at V and 0 bases at J, with 17 bases between the two ends. Germline V gives CDR1 MNHEY, CDR2 SVGEGT. The CDR3 sequence is 18 residues long. The CDR3 loop is CASSYELGTQVAKNIQYF. The CDR3 DNA reads TGTGCCAGCAGTTACGAGTTGGGGACCCAGGTAGCCAAAAACATTCAGTACTTC.

The J gene is TRBJ2-1, the V gene TRBV12-3 or TRBV12-4; 13 bases line up with TRBD2. The J segment lost 8 bases and the V segment lost 11 bases, leaving 6 bases of the junction unmatched. The CDR3 has 13 residues. CDR3 loop: CARTGLAGHEQFF. DNA for the CDR3: TGTGCCCGCACGGGACTAGCGGGGCATGAGCAGTTCTTC.

The rearrangement links TRBV7-6 to TRBJ2-5; possibly TRBD1 for D (6 bases). Trimming pared 1 base from V and 2 bases from J, leaving 11 bases between. Germline CDR1 and CDR2: SGHVS and FNYEAQ. The CDR3 covers 15 residues. As DNA, the CDR3 is TGTGCCAGCAGCTTAGGGACAGTATTTCAAGAGACCCAGTACTTC. It codes for CASSLGTVFQETQYF.

This chain uses TRBV9 with TRBJ1-1; possible D gene TRBD1, 5 bases. In germline, CDR1 is SGDLS, CDR2 YYNGEE. V was cut by 3 bases and J by 3 bases, with 18 bases left in between. CDR3 size: 16 residues. CDR3 loop: CASSAWDRRTDTEAFF. For the CDR3, the DNA is TGTGCCAGCAGCGCATGGGACCGCCGGACGGACACTGAAGCTTTCTTT. The full variable domain, with the rest looked up from reference TRBV9 and TRBJ1-1, is DSGVTQTPKHLITATGQRVTLRCSPRSGDLSVYWYQQSLDQGLQFLIQYYNGEERAKGNILERFSAQQFPDLHSELNLSSLELGDSALYFCASSAWDRRTDTEAFFGQGTRLTVV.

The chain carries TRBV30 and TRBJ1-6; D is ambiguous. V shed 3 bases and J shed 0 bases, with 6 bases lying between them. The CDR3 covers 14 residues. Germline V CDR1 and CDR2: GTSNPN, SVGIG (reference sequence). The CDR3 loop is CAWRASSYNSPLHF. The CDR3 nucleotides read TGTGCCTGGAGGGCGAGCTCCTATAATTCACCCCTCCACTTT.

This chain joins TRBV25-1 and TRBJ2-7, with TRBD2 identical over 11 bases. CDR1 and CDR2 from the germline V gene are MGHDK and SYGVNS. The CDR3 runs to 13 residues. V shed 6 bases and J 4 bases; nucleotides not matched to a gene: 2. CDR3 in amino acids: CASRTSGSYEQYF. The CDR3 nucleotides read TGTGCCAGCAGAACTAGCGGGAGTTACGAGCAGTACTTC.

This clonotype appeared once. The V gene is TRBV5-4, the J gene TRBJ2-1, with 12 bases identical to TRBD2. In germline, CDR1 is SGHNT, CDR2 YYREEE (reference sequence). This CDR3 is 20 amino acids long. V shed 0 bases, J shed 0 bases, and the junction held 10 bases outside the gene matches. The CDR3 nucleotides are TGTGCCAGCAGCTTGGCAGCGGCTAGCGGGAGGGGTAGCTCCTACAATGAGCAGTTCTTC. It translates to CASSLAAASGRGSSYNEQFF. The variable domain in full, with the rest retrieved from reference TRBV5-4 and TRBJ2-1, is ETGVTQSPTHLIKTRGQQVTLRCSSQSGHNTVSWYQQALGQGPQFIFQYYREEENGRGNFPPRFSGLQFPNYSSELNVNALELDDSALYLCASSLAAASGRGSSYNEQFFGPGTRLTVL.

The chain joins TRBV29-1 to TRBJ2-3; 7 nucleotides align to TRBD1. The CDR3 contains 13 residues. The V segment lost 4 bases and the J segment 2 bases; nucleotides outside the gene matches: 3. Germline-derived CDR1 and CDR2 are SQVTM and ANQGSEA. DNA of the CDR3: TGCAGCGTTGTTACAGGGGCCACAGATACGCAGTATTTT. It translates to CSVVTGATDTQYF.

This chain connects TRBV20-1 to TRBJ1-1; TRBD1 matches 8 bases. CDR1 and CDR2 from the germline V gene are DFQATT and SNEGSKA (reference sequence). J gave up 0 bases and V 5 bases, and 14 bases lay outside the gene matches. CDR3 size: 17 residues. The CDR3 here is CSAPGTGGRYLNTEAFF. The CDR3 region has the DNA TGCAGTGCTCCCGGGACAGGAGGACGATACCTGAACACTGAAGCTTTCTTT.

This clonotype was counted a few times. The chain has TRBV6-5 and TRBJ2-3, with 7 bases matching TRBD2. This CDR3 contains 15 residues. The germline gives CDR1 MNHEY, CDR2 SVGAGI. J was trimmed by 1 base and V by 2 bases; bases with no gene match: 3. The CDR3, as DNA: TGTGCCAGCAGTTACACCACTAGCGGCACAGATACGCAGTATTTT. Translating gives CASSYTTSGTDTQYF.

The genes are TRBV4-3 and TRBJ2-1, with 11 bases matching TRBD2. V trimming: 4 bases; J trimming: 6 bases; junction bases outside the gene matches: 8. This CDR3 is built from 16 residues. Germline V gene data show CDR1 as LGHNA and CDR2 as YSLEER. The chain's CDR3 is CASSPVLLAGANEQFF. The CDR3, as DNA: TGCGCCAGCAGCCCGGTACTACTAGCGGGGGCCAATGAGCAGTTCTTC.

The J gene is TRBJ1-2, the V gene TRBV20-1; no reliable D call. Per germline, CDR1 DFQATT and CDR2 SNEGSKA (reference sequence). V was cut by 1 base and J by 3 bases, with 6 bases left in between. The CDR3 totals 12 residues. The CDR3 here is CSARAHDYGYTF. CDR3 in DNA: TGCAGTGCTAGAGCACACGACTATGGCTACACCTTC.